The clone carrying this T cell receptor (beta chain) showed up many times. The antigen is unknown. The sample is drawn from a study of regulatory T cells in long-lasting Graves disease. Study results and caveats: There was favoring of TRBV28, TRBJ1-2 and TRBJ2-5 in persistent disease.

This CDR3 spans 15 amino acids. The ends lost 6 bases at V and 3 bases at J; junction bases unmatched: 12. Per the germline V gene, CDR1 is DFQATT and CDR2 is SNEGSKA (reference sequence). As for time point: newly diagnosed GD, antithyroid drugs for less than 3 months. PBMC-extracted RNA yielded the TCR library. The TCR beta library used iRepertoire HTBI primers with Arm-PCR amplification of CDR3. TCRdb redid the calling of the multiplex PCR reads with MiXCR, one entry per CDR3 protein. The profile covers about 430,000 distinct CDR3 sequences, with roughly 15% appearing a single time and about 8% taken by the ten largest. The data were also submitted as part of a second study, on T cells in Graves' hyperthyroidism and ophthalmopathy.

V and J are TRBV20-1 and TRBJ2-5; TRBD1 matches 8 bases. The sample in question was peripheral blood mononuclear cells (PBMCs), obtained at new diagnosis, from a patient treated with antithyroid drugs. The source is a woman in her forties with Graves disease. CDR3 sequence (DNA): TGCAGTGCACCATCCCGGACAGGGCAGAAAGAGACCCAGTACTTC. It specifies CSAPSRTGQKETQYF.